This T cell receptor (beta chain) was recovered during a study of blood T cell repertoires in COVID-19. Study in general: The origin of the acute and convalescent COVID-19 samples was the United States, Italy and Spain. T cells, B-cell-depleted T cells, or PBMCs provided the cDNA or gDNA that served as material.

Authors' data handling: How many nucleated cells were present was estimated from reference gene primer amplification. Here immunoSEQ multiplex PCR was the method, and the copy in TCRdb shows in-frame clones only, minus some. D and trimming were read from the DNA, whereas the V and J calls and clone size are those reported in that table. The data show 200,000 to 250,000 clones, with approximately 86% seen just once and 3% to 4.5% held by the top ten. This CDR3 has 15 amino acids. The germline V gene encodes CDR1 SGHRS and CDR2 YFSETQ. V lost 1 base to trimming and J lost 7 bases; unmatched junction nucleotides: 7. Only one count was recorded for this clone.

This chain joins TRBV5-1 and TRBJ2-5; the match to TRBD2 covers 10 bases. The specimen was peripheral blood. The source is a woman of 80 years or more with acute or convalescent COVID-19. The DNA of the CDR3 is TGCGCCAGCAGCTTGAGCCTAGCGGGGGAAGGGACCCAGTACTTC. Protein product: CASSLSLAGEGTQYF.